These T cell receptor beta chains were read from a single sample in a study of blood T cell repertoires in COVID-19. This table comes from immunoSEQ multiplex PCR, and its TCRdb copy is limited to in-frame clones, with some not included. Among more than 95,000 clones listed, over 75% were seen once. The sequencing input was peripheral blood. These receptors were taken from a woman older than 75 with acute or convalescent COVID-19. Each CDR3 is given with its conserved first and last residue. D genes are given only for firm matches.

j_call d_call v_call cdr3_aa
TRBJ1-1 TRBD1 TRBV7-9 CASSTRQGIMNTEAFF
TRBJ1-3 . TRBV27 CASSLSSATGNTIYF
TRBJ2-7 TRBD2 TRBV18 CASSPPGRVGEQYF
TRBJ1-1 TRBD1 TRBV7-2 CASTGTASMNTEAFF
TRBJ1-2 TRBD1 TRBV28 CASSPGGEVYGYTF
TRBJ1-2 . TRBV19 CASSIEGAYGYTF
TRBJ1-2 . TRBV29-1 CSVGDIDGYTF
TRBJ2-3 TRBD2 TRBV4-3 CASSQASGGMNTQYF
TRBJ1-2 . TRBV27 CASSLYRTSGYGYTF
TRBJ2-7 TRBD2 TRBV5-1 CASSLEGLAVKKQYF
TRBJ2-5 . TRBV6-2/TRBV6-3 CASSYSPQYF
TRBJ2-7 . TRBV29-1 CSVESQVLYEQYF
TRBJ1-4 . TRBV7-9 CASSSLRQSATNEKLFF
TRBJ1-1 . TRBV9 CASSVGPVPLDTEAFF
TRBJ2-7 TRBD1 TRBV7-7 CASSSGQGGEQYF
TRBJ2-2 . TRBV28 CASSYRELFF
TRBJ1-5 . TRBV4-1 CASSQVGRGRSNQPQHF
TRBJ2-2 . TRBV19 CASTNRGGTGELFF
TRBJ1-2 . TRBV9 CASSRANYGYTF
TRBJ2-7 . TRBV6-2/TRBV6-3 CASSYDRGGSYEQYF
TRBJ1-1 TRBD1 TRBV5-1 CASKGTANTEAFF
TRBJ1-2 . TRBV20-1 CSASGRTYGYTF
TRBJ1-1 . TRBV7-9 CASSFGPGETEAFF
TRBJ1-4 TRBD1 TRBV6-5 CASSTGGAGEKLFF
TRBJ1-1 . TRBV19 CASSMVGEGGNTEAFF
TRBJ1-1 . TRBV9 CASSPREGMNTEAFF
TRBJ1-1 . TRBV10-2 CASSGQENTEAFF
TRBJ2-1 TRBD1 TRBV7-8 CASSSIQGVFNEQFF
TRBJ1-5 . TRBV6-6 CASTFGTPNQPQHF
TRBJ2-3 . TRBV23-1 CASIRYSTDTQYF
TRBJ2-3 . TRBV9 CASSVEGGAHTDTQYF
TRBJ1-1 . TRBV29-1 CSVVRAGRGTEAFF
TRBJ1-6 TRBD1 TRBV18 CASSGGTGDSPLHF
TRBJ2-3 TRBD2 TRBV6-5 CASKLAGGLLDTQYF
TRBJ1-2 . TRBV6-5 CASRVQSDRDYGYTF
TRBJ2-6 TRBD1 TRBV3-1/TRBV3-2 CASSQETGGSGANVLTF
TRBJ2-3 . TRBV3-1/TRBV3-2 CASSQGYGGLGTDTQYF
TRBJ1-6 TRBD1 TRBV3-1/TRBV3-2 CASSQAGGSYNSPLHF
TRBJ1-6 TRBD1 TRBV5-1 CASSLVGQGANSPLHF